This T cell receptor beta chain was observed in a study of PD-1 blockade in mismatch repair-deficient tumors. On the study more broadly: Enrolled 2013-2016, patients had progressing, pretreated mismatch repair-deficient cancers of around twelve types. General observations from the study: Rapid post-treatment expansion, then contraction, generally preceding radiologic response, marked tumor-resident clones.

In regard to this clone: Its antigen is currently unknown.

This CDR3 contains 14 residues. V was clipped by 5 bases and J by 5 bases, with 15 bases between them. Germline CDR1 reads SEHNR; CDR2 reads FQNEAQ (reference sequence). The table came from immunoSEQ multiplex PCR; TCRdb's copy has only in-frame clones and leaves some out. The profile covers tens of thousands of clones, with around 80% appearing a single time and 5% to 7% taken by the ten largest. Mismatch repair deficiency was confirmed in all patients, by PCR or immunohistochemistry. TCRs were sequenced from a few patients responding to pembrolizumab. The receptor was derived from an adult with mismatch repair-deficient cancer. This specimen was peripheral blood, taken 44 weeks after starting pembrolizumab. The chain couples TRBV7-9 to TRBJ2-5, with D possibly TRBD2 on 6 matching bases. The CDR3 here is CASSLLRGAETQYF. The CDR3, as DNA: TGTGCCAGCAGCCTACTACGCGGGGCGGAGACCCAGTACTTC.